Listed below are T cell receptor beta chains from one sample, sequenced in a study of blood T cells in healthy people across ages. TCRdb called the 5' RACE reads again in MiXCR, with one record for every CDR3 protein. The repertoire holds about 720,000 distinct CDR3 sequences, with about 20% as singletons. The sequencing input was blood. The receptors stem from a man aged 65 to 85 in good health. CDR3s include the opening cysteine and the closing phenylalanine or tryptophan. The order of the fields is V gene, D gene, clone size, J gene, CDR3 protein, CDR3 DNA. The D gene is left open where the match is weak. Clone size is stated in some rows and not others, as once, few, many or a class when expanded.

TRBV3-1	.	few	TRBJ1-2	CASSQGAGSNYGYTF	TGTGCCAGCAGCCAAGGGGCAGGCTCTAACTATGGCTACACCTTC
TRBV7-9	.	.	TRBJ2-4	CASSLGSTGAAKNIQYF	TGTGCCAGCAGCTTAGGCAGTACAGGTGCCGCCAAAAACATTCAGTACTTC
TRBV6-6	TRBD2	.	TRBJ2-3	CASISSDLAGGEDTQYF	TGTGCCAGCATTTCCTCCGACTTAGCGGGGGGGGAAGATACGCAGTATTTT
TRBV2	.	few	TRBJ2-2	CASSDLSGTSGELFF	TGTGCCAGCAGTGACCTTTCGGGCACTTCCGGGGAGCTGTTTTTT
TRBV11-1	.	few	TRBJ2-1	CASSLREAGEQFF	TGTGCCAGCAGCTTAAGGGAGGCCGGTGAGCAGTTCTTC
TRBV29-1	.	many	TRBJ1-4	CSASGRFNEKLFF	TGCAGCGCCTCCGGACGGTTTAATGAAAAACTGTTTTTT
TRBV28	TRBD2	.	TRBJ2-2	CASSSPSRGTSGGANTGELFF	TGTGCCAGCAGTTCACCCTCTCGAGGGACTAGCGGGGGAGCGAACACCGGGGAGCTGTTTTTT
TRBV24-1	TRBD2	.	TRBJ2-1	CATSDLVSGGYNEQFF	TGTGCCACCAGTGATTTGGTTAGCGGGGGTTACAATGAGCAGTTCTTC
TRBV5-1	.	.	TRBJ1-5	CASSLAPENQPQHF	TGCGCCAGCAGCTTGGCTCCAGAGAATCAGCCCCAGCATTTT
TRBV29-1	.	few	TRBJ2-3	CSVESVDTQYF	TGCAGCGTTGAATCGGTAGATACGCAGTATTTT
TRBV3-1	.	many	TRBJ2-3	CASSSRKGGGTDTQYF	TGTGCCAGCAGCTCCCGGAAGGGGGGCGGAACAGATACGCAGTATTTT
TRBV20-1	TRBD2	.	TRBJ2-3	CSAATSDLTDTQYF	TGCAGTGCTGCTACTAGCGATCTCACAGATACGCAGTATTTT
TRBV12-3/TRBV12-4	TRBD1	few	TRBJ1-1	CASRQGAKAFF	TGTGCCAGCAGACAGGGGGCGAAAGCTTTCTTT
TRBV7-2	.	.	TRBJ1-2	CASSLDGAVGGYTF	TGTGCCAGCAGCTTGGACGGGGCGGTGGGAGGCTACACCTTC
TRBV6-2/TRBV6-3	TRBD2	few	TRBJ2-5	CASSYSFGLAEQETQYF	TGTGCCAGCAGTTACTCGTTTGGGCTAGCGGAACAAGAGACCCAGTACTTC
TRBV19	TRBD1	few	TRBJ1-5	CASSTMGQGRNQPQHF	TGTGCCAGTAGTACCATGGGACAGGGGCGCAATCAGCCCCAGCATTTT
TRBV20-1	TRBD2	few	TRBJ2-4	CSASSGLAGVPYF	TGCAGTGCTAGTTCGGGACTAGCGGGAGTTCCGTACTTC
TRBV5-1	.	few	TRBJ1-2	CASSLAPGGYTF	TGCGCCAGCAGCTTGGCCCCCGGTGGCTACACCTTC
TRBV24-1	TRBD2	few	TRBJ2-2	CATSPPAGEGTGELFF	TGTGCCACCAGTCCCCCCGCGGGAGAGGGCACCGGGGAGCTGTTTTTT
TRBV25-1	TRBD2	.	TRBJ2-6	CASSEWVSGNPGANVLTF	TGTGCCAGCAGTGAATGGGTTAGCGGGAACCCTGGGGCCAACGTCCTGACTTTC
TRBV5-1	.	many	TRBJ1-5	CASSPDRSNQPQHF	TGCGCCAGCAGCCCGGACAGAAGCAATCAGCCCCAGCATTTT
TRBV7-2	.	.	TRBJ2-5	CASSLVTLQETQYF	TGTGCCAGCAGCTTAGTTACTCTGCAAGAGACCCAGTACTTC
TRBV29-1	.	.	TRBJ1-2	CSVEGSGAGYTF	TGCAGCGTTGAAGGGTCAGGGGCTGGCTACACCTTC
TRBV28	TRBD1	.	TRBJ2-3	CASSLPTNRGARTDTQYF	TGTGCCAGCAGTTTACCTACTAACAGGGGGGCCCGGACAGATACGCAGTATTTT